These 12 T cell receptor beta chains came from one sample sequenced in a study of T-cell memory formation after mild COVID-19. From the 5' RACE reads, TCRdb called clonotypes with MiXCR, one entry per CDR3 protein. The table has about 170,000 distinct CDR3 sequences, over 10% seen once. The sample was PBMCs or a T cell subset sorted from them (not recorded which). These receptors originate from a man aged 18 to 29 who had mild COVID-19 (a few samples of this study predate the infection). Cell type and time point are not known.

V is TRBV7-6 and J is TRBJ2-2, with D possibly TRBD1 on 6 matching bases. CDR3 length: 11 amino acids. V lost 8 bases, J lost 7 bases, and 8 bases lay in between. CDR1 is SGHVS and CDR2 is FNYEAQ in the germline V gene. CDR3 region: CASQGIGELFF. The CDR3 bases are TGTGCCAGCCAGGGGATCGGGGAGCTGTTTTTT.

This clonotype was seen a few times. V and J are TRBV7-2 and TRBJ1-3; D is ambiguous. Germline CDR1 SGHTA, CDR2 FQGNSA. With 7 bases removed from V and 7 bases from J, the gap between germline ends came to 20 bases. The CDR3 is made up of 15 amino acids. CDR3 DNA sequence: TGTGCCAGCATTGTATACGGCGGGGTAGGGAACACCATATATTTT. Translated: CASIVYGGVGNTIYF.

The J gene is TRBJ1-5, the V gene TRBV7-8; TRBD1 might be the D (6 bases). V lost 5 bases and J 9 bases, leaving 14 bases between the germline ends. CDR1 is SGHVS and CDR2 is FQNEAQ in the germline V gene. The CDR3 consists of 13 residues. The CDR3 here is CASSPRETGPQHF. DNA of the CDR3: TGTGCCAGCAGCCCTCGGGAGACAGGGCCCCAGCATTTT.

V gene TRBV4-1 combines with J gene TRBJ1-2, with a weak D call TRBD1 (6 bases). The CDR3 is 15 residues long. Germline V lookup: CDR1 MGHRA, CDR2 YSYEKL. The V and J ends lost 1 base and 5 bases respectively, with 14 bases between them. CDR3 nucleotide sequence: TGCGCCAGCAGCCAAGGGGGGGCGCATGGTTATGGCTACACCTTC. Protein sequence: CASSQGGAHGYGYTF.

The chain has TRBV29-1 and TRBJ2-7; no clear D gene. The V gene's germline CDR1 is SQVTM and CDR2 ANQGSEA. Trimming took off 1 base at V and 3 bases at J, with 4 bases between the two ends. This CDR3 has 11 amino acids. CDR3 protein: CSVEGHYEQYV. The CDR3 nucleotides read TGCAGCGTTGAAGGTCACTACGAGCAGTACGTC.

This clonotype was found many times. The chain carries TRBV20-1 and TRBJ2-5, with 7 bases that match TRBD1. Germline V lookup: CDR1 DFQATT, CDR2 SNEGSKA (reference sequence). The CDR3 is made up of 14 amino acids. Trimming took 7 bases from V and 0 from J; bases not matched to a gene: 8. CDR3 region: CSVHPGQHQETQYF. In DNA, the CDR3 is TGCAGTGTTCATCCGGGACAGCACCAAGAGACCCAGTACTTC.

This clonotype was seen only a few times. This chain uses TRBV7-2 with TRBJ2-4, with D unresolved. Germline assignment: CDR1 SGHTA and CDR2 FQGNSA. Trimming removed 4 bases at V and 3 bases at J, with 10 bases between. The CDR3 runs to 14 residues. CDR3 in DNA: TGTGCCAGCAGCTCCTGGGCAGACAAAAACATTCAGTACTTC. This encodes CASSSWADKNIQYF.

This clonotype has just a few counts. V usage is TRBV6-2 or TRBV6-3 and J usage is TRBJ2-7; 7 positions match TRBD1. CDR1 is MNHEY and CDR2 is SVGEGT in the germline V gene. This CDR3 comprises 15 residues. V shed 2 bases, J shed 0 bases, and the junction held 4 bases outside the gene matches. CDR3 DNA: TGTGCCAGCAGTTACCCCACAGGGGCCTCCTACGAGCAGTACTTC. Residues: CASSYPTGASYEQYF.

The chain joins TRBV7-2 to TRBJ1-2; TRBD1 matches 9 bases. The CDR3 length is 14 residues. The V gene's germline CDR1 is SGHTA and CDR2 FQGNSA. The junction had 9 bases not matched to a gene; V was cut back by 5 bases and J by 8 bases. The CDR3 DNA sequence: TGTGCCAGCAGCCAGATGACAGGGGGGTGGGGCTACACCTTC. Amino acid sequence: CASSQMTGGWGYTF. Supplemented by reference TRBV7-2 and TRBJ1-2, the full variable domain reads GAGVSQSPSNKVTEKGKDVELRCDPISGHTALYWYRQSLGQGLEFLIYFQGNSAPDKSGLPSDRFSAERTGGSVSTLTIQRTQQEDSAVYLCASSQMTGGWGYTFGSGTRLTVV.

The chain joins TRBV12-3 or TRBV12-4 to TRBJ2-2; TRBD1 agrees at 7 bases. The V segment lost 6 bases and the J segment 1 base; nucleotides outside the gene matches: 5. The CDR3 extends over 15 amino acids. Here the CDR3 reads CASRTGTENTGELFF. CDR3 DNA: TGTGCCAGCAGAACCGGGACAGAGAACACCGGGGAGCTGTTTTTT.

This chain uses TRBV5-1 with TRBJ1-2; 9 nucleotides line up with TRBD1. Per the germline V gene, CDR1 is SGHRS and CDR2 is YFSETQ. This CDR3 spans 16 amino acids. The ends lost 4 bases at V and 3 bases at J; junction bases unmatched: 10. CDR3 sequence reads: CASSHRGRLRDYGYTF. The CDR3 region has the DNA TGCGCCAGCAGCCACAGGGGGCGTCTTCGGGACTATGGCTACACCTTC.

This clonotype was counted between two and nine times. The V call is TRBV27, the J call TRBJ1-4; D gene ambiguous. Germline CDR1 and CDR2: MNHEY and SMNVEV (reference sequence). With 4 bases removed from V and 8 bases from J, the gap between germline ends came to 17 bases. The CDR3 loop spans 15 amino acids. CDR3 DNA sequence: TGTGCCAGCAGTTCCCTCGGAGAGGGAGAGGAAAAACTGTTTTTT. This codes for CASSSLGEGEEKLFF.